This TCR beta chain is drawn from a study of T cell responses to AZD1222 COVID-19 vaccine. Germline-derived CDR1 and CDR2 are SGHRS and YFSETQ. V lost 4 bases to trimming and J lost 6 bases; unmatched junction nucleotides: 4. The CDR3 consists of 13 residues. This table comes from immunoSEQ multiplex PCR, and its TCRdb copy is limited to in-frame clones, with some not included. The table lists 100,000 or so clones, nearly 90% of them singletons. The sequencing used peripheral blood, collected 28 days after the second AZD1222 dose. The receptor comes from an adult who received the AZD1222 COVID-19 vaccine. This rearrangement joins TRBV5-1 to TRBJ2-7, with 10 bases aligning to TRBD2. The CDR3 DNA reads TGCGCCAGCAGCCCAAGGACTAGCGGCGAGCAGTACTTC. It codes for CASSPRTSGEQYF. The full variable domain, rest sourced from reference TRBV5-1 and TRBJ2-7, is KAGVTQTPRYLIKTRGQQVTLSCSPISGHRSVSWYQQTPGQGLQFLFEYFSETQRNKGNFPGRFSGRQFSNSRSEMNVSTLELGDSALYLCASSPRTSGEQYFGPGTRLTVT.